This TCR beta chain is from a study of shared clonotypes between healthy human individuals. Background on the study: There were three CD4 naive, three CD4 memory, two CD8 naive and one CD8 memory plates per donor.

Study-wide findings and caveats: The represented genetic and exposure-history diversity was limited by the small number of donors. Naive subsets typically showed greater estimated richness than memory subsets.

About this clone: What it binds is not known.

J lost 6 bases, V lost 4 bases, and 4 bases had no gene match. This CDR3 has 14 residues. Germline V CDR1 and CDR2: SGHTA, FQGTGA. The method was immunoSEQ multiplex PCR; TCRdb's version includes in-frame clones alone and lacks a portion of them. The table shows approximately 2.3 million clones, with 93% occurring only once. V and J are TRBV7-3 and TRBJ2-1; 9 bases are a match to TRBD2. Specimen: naive CD4+ T cells from PBMCs. Subset of the sample: CD45RA+ positively selected. The sequence derives from a young man in good health. Some clones in this sample may be carry-over from other donors' samples. The CDR3 DNA sequence: TGTGCCAGCAGCTCCTCTAGCGGGATCAATGAGCAGTTCTTC. The encoded protein is CASSSSSGINEQFF.